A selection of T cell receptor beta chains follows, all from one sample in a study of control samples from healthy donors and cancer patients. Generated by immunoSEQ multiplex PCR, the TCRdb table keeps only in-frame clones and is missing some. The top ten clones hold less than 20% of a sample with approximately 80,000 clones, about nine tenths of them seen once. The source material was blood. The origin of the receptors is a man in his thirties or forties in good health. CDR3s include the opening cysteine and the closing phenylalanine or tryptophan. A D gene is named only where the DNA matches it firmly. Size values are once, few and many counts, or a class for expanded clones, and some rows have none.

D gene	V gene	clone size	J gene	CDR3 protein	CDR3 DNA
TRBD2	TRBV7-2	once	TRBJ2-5	CASSLAGSGEETQYF	TGTGCCAGCAGCTTAGCGGGCAGCGGGGAAGAGACCCAGTACTTC
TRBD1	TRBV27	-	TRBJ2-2	CASSYTGTDTGELFF	TGTGCCAGCAGCTATACCGGGACAGATACCGGGGAGCTGTTTTTT
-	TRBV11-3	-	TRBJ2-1	CASSLEPLRPMFF	TGTGCCAGCAGCTTAGAACCCCTACGACCTATGTTCTTC
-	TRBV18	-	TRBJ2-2	CASSPPAGVTGELFF	TGTGCCAGCTCACCACCGGCAGGGGTTACCGGGGAGCTGTTTTTT
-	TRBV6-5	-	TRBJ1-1	CASSLQVRGITEAFF	TGTGCCAGCAGTTTACAGGTCCGCGGGATCACTGAAGCTTTCTTT
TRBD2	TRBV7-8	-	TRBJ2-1	CASSLTGRANEQFF	TGTGCCAGCAGCTTAACCGGGAGGGCCAATGAGCAGTTCTTC
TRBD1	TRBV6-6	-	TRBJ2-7	CASRGQTRGEQYF	TGTGCCAGCAGGGGACAGACCCGAGGGGAGCAGTACTTC
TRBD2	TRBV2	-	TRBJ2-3	CASSAGTSLVPSTDTQYF	TGTGCCAGCAGTGCCGGGACTAGTCTCGTGCCTAGCACAGATACGCAGTATTTT
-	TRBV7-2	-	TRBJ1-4	CASSLLYNEKLFF	TGTGCCAGCAGCTTATTGTATAATGAAAAACTGTTTTTT
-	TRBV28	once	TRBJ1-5	CASRTDFLNQPQHF	TGTGCCAGCAGGACGGACTTCCTTAATCAGCCCCAGCATTTT
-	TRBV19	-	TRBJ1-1	CASSGVQTMNTEAFF	TGTGCCAGCTCGGGGGTACAGACTATGAACACTGAAGCTTTCTTT
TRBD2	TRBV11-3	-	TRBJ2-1	CASSLGGTSGSQSSYNEQFF	TGTGCCAGCAGCTTAGGGGGGACTAGCGGGAGCCAGAGCTCCTACAATGAGCAGTTCTTC
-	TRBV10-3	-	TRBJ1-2	CAISEPGQNNYGYTF	TGTGCCATCAGTGAGCCAGGACAGAATAACTATGGCTACACCTTC
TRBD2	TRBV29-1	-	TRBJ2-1	CSVDWREDGNEQFF	TGCAGCGTTGACTGGCGGGAGGATGGCAATGAGCAGTTCTTC
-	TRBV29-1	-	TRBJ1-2	CSVDRGGGYTF	TGCAGCGTTGACAGGGGCGGTGGCTACACCTTC
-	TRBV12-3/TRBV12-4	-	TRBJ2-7	CASSLRGEQYF	TGTGCCAGCAGTTTGAGGGGGGAGCAGTACTTC
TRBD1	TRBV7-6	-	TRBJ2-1	CASSSRQGSYNEQFF	TGTGCCAGCAGCTCCCGACAGGGAAGTTACAATGAGCAGTTCTTC
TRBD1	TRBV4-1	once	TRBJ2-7	CASSLRDRGSYEQYF	TGCGCCAGCAGCCTCCGGGACAGGGGGTCCTACGAGCAGTACTTC
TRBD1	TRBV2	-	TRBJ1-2	CASSPGTASNYGYTF	TGTGCCAGCAGCCCCGGGACAGCTTCTAACTATGGCTACACCTTC
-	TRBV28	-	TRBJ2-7	CASLQRSASYEQYF	TGTGCCAGCCTCCAGCGCTCTGCCTCCTACGAGCAGTACTTC
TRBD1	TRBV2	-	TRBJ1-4	CASNIGTEEKLFF	TGTGCCAGCAATATCGGGACAGAGGAAAAACTGTTTTTT
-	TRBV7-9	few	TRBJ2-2	CASSPRGSGFANTGELFF	TGTGCCAGCAGCCCCCGGGGGAGCGGATTCGCGAACACCGGGGAGCTGTTTTTT
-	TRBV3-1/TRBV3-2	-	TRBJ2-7	CASSQGGPGGPYEQYF	TGTGCCAGCAGCCAGGGGGGACCCGGAGGGCCCTACGAGCAGTACTTC
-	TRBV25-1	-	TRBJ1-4	CASSDRPTNEKLFF	TGTGCCAGCAGTGATCGACCAACTAATGAAAAACTGTTTTTT
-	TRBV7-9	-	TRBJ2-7	CASSSNGGPNYEQYF	TGTGCCAGCAGCTCGAATGGGGGGCCGAACTACGAGCAGTACTTC
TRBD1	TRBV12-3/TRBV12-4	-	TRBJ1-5	CASSPGGTGQHF	TGTGCCAGCAGTCCGGGTGGGACAGGACAGCATTTT
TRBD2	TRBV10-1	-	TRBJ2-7	CASKGNSGRGLKQYF	TGCGCCAGCAAAGGGAATAGCGGGAGGGGCCTCAAGCAGTACTTC
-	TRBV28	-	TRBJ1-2	CASSPPRVNYGYTF	TGTGCCAGCAGTCCCCCTCGGGTTAACTATGGCTACACCTTC
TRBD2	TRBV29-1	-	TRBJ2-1	CSVESGRGGNEQFF	TGCAGCGTCGAAAGCGGGAGGGGGGGGAATGAGCAGTTCTTC
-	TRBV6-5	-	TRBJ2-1	CASSYGDGEQFF	TGTGCCAGCAGTTACGGGGATGGGGAGCAGTTCTTC
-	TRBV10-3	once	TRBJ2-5	CATRGVGVRGEQETQYF	TGTGCCACCAGAGGGGTCGGTGTCAGGGGAGAACAAGAGACCCAGTACTTC
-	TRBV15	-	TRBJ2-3	CATSRDMRGATDTQYF	TGTGCCACCAGCAGAGATATGAGGGGGGCCACAGATACGCAGTATTTT
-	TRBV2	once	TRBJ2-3	CASSEMGHPLADTQYF	TGTGCCAGCAGTGAGATGGGACACCCTCTCGCAGATACGCAGTATTTT
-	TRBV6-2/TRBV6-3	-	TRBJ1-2	CASSYSGYGYTF	TGTGCCAGCAGTTACTCGGGCTATGGCTACACCTTC
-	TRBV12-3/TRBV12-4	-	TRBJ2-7	CASSLSNSYEQYF	TGTGCCAGCAGTTTAAGCAACTCTTACGAGCAGTACTTC
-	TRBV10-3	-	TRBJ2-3	CAISGPVSTDTQYF	TGTGCCATCAGTGGTCCGGTGAGCACAGATACGCAGTATTTT
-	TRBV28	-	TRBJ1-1	CASSRGSAGMNTEAFF	TGTGCCAGCAGCAGGGGATCGGCAGGAATGAACACTGAAGCTTTCTTT
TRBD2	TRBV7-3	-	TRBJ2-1	CASSLQWTSGGNEQFF	TGTGCCAGCAGCTTACAGTGGACTAGCGGGGGAAATGAGCAGTTCTTC
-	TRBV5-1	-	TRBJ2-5	CASSLPGGETQYF	TGCGCCAGCAGCTTGCCGGGCGGGGAGACCCAGTACTTC
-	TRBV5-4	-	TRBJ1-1	CASSRQKNTEAFF	TGTGCCAGCAGCCGTCAGAAGAACACTGAAGCTTTCTTT
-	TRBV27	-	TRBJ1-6	CASSFIRGPLHF	TGTGCCAGCAGTTTTATCCGGGGGCCCCTCCACTTT
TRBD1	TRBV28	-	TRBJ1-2	CASTLRGTGGYGYTF	TGTGCCAGCACCCTTAGGGGTACAGGGGGCTATGGCTACACCTTC